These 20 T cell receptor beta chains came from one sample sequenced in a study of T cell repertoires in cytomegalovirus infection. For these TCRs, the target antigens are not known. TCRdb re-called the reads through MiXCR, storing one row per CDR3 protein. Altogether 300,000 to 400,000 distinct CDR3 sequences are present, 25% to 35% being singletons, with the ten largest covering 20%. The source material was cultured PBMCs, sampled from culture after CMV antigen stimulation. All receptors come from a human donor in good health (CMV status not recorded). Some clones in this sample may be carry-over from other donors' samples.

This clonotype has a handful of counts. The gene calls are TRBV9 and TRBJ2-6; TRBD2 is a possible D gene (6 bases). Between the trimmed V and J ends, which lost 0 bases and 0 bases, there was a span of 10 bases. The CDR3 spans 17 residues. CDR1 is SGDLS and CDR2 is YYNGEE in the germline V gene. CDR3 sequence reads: CASSVDPGGSGANVLTF. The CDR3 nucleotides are TGTGCCAGCAGCGTAGACCCCGGGGGCTCTGGGGCCAACGTCCTGACTTTC.

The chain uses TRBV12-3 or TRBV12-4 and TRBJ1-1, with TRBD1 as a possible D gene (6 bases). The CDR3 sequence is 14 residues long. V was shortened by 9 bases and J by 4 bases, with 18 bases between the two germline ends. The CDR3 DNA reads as TGTGCCAGTCGCACTAAGGGGGGTGGCACTGAAGCTTTCTTT. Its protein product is CASRTKGGGTEAFF.

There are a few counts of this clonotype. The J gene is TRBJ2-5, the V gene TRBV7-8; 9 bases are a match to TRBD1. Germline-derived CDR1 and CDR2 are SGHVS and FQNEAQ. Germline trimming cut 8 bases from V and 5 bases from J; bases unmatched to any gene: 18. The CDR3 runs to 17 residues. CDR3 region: CASQLFKGDRVFETQYF. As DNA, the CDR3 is TGTGCCAGCCAATTATTTAAGGGGGACAGGGTATTCGAGACCCAGTACTTC.

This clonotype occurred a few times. CDR3 DNA sequence: TGTGCCAGCAGTGAGGTTAGCCGAATCCAAGAGACCCAGTACTTC. Its protein product is CASSEVSRIQETQYF. The V and J genes are TRBV7-8 and TRBJ2-5; D gene ambiguous. Germline CDR1 reads SGHVS; CDR2 reads FQNEAQ. The CDR3 runs 15 residues. The germline V and J ends were trimmed by 6 bases and 1 base, with 15 bases remaining between them.

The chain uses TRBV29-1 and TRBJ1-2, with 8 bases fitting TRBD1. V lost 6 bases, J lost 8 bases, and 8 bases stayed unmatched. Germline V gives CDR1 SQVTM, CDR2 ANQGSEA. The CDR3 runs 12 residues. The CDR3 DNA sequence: TGCAGCGTCGGAGGACAGGGCGGCGGCTACACCTTC. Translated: CSVGGQGGGYTF.

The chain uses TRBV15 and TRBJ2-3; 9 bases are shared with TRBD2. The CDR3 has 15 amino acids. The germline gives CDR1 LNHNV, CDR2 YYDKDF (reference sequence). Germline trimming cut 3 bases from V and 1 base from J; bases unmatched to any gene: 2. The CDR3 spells CATSRRTSGTDTQYF. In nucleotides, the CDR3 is TGTGCCACCAGCAGGCGGACTAGCGGCACAGATACGCAGTATTTT.

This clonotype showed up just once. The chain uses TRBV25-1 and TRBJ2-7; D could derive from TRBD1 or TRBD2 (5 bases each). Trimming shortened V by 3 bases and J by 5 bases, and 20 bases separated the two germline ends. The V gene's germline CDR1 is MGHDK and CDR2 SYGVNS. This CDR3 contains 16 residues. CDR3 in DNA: TGTGCCAGCAGTGATGTAAAGGGACGGAAGTACAACGAGCAGTACTTC. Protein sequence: CASSDVKGRKYNEQYF.

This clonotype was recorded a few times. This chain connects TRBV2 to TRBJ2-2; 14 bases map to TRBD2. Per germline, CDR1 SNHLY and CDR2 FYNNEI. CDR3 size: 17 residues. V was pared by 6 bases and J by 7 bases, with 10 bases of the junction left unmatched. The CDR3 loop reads CASSPPGTSGRGGELFF. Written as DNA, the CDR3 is TGTGCCAGCAGCCCCCCCGGGACTAGCGGGAGAGGCGGGGAGCTGTTTTTT.

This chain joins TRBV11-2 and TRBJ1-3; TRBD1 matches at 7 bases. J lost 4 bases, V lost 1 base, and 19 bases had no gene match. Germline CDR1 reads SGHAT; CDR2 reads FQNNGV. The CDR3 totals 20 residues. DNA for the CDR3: TGTGCCAGCAGCTTAGCCCTGGGAGGACAGGACCATTTGAGGGGAAACACCATATATTTT. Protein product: CASSLALGGQDHLRGNTIYF.

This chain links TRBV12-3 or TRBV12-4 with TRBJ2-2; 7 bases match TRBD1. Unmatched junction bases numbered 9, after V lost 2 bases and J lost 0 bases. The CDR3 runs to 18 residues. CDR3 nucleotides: TGTGCCAGCAGTTTAAGGTCCGGGACAGCCGCGAACACCGGGGAGCTGTTTTTT. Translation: CASSLRSGTAANTGELFF.

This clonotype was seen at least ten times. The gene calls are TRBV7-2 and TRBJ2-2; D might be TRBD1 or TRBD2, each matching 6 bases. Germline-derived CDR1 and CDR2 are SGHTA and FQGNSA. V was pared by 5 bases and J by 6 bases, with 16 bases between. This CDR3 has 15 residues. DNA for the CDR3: TGTGCCAGCAGCCCATGGGACGGGGGCTCCGGGGAGCTGTTTTTT. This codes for CASSPWDGGSGELFF. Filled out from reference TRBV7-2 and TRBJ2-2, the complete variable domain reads GAGVSQSPSNKVTEKGKDVELRCDPISGHTALYWYRQSLGQGLEFLIYFQGNSAPDKSGLPSDRFSAERTGGSVSTLTIQRTQQEDSAVYLCASSPWDGGSGELFFGEGSRLTVL.

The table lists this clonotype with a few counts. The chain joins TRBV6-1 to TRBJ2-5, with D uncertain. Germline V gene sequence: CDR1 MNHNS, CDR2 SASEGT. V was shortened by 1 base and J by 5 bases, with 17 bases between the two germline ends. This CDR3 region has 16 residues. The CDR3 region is CASSEGIGQAGETQYF. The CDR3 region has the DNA TGTGCCAGCAGTGAAGGAATCGGGCAGGCCGGGGAGACCCAGTACTTC.

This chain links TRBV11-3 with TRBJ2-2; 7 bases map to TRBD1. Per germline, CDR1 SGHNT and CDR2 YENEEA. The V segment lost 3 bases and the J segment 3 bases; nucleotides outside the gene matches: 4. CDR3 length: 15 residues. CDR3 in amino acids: CASSLDGQDTGELFF. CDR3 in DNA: TGTGCCAGCAGCTTGGATGGACAGGACACCGGGGAGCTGTTTTTT.

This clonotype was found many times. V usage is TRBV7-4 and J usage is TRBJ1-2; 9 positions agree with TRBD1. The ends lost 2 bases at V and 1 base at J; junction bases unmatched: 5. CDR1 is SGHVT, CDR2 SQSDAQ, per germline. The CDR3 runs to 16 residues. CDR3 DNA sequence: TGTGCCAGCAGCTTATACCGGGACAGGGATAACTATGGCTACACCTTC. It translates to CASSLYRDRDNYGYTF.

The CDR3 nucleotides are TGTGCCAGCAGCTTAGAGTCACCAAGGGATACGCAGTATTTT. It specifies CASSLESPRDTQYF. The V and J genes are TRBV11-2 and TRBJ2-3; no firm D call. There are 14 residues in the CDR3. V dropped 0 bases and J dropped 6 bases, with 10 bases sitting between them. Germline V gene sequence: CDR1 SGHAT, CDR2 FQNNGV.

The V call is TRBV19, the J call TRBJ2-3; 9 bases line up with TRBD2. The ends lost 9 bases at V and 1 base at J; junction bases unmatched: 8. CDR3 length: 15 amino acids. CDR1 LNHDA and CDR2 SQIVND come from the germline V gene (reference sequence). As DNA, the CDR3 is TGTGCCAGCCGAAGGACTAGCGCTCGCACAGATACGCAGTATTTT. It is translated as CASRRTSARTDTQYF.

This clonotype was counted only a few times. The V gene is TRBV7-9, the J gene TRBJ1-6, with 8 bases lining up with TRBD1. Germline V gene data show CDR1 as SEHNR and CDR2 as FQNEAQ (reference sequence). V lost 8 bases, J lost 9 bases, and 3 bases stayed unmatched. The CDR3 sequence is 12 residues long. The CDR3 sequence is CASAGQGSPLHF. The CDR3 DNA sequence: TGTGCCAGCGCCGGACAGGGTTCACCCCTCCACTTT.

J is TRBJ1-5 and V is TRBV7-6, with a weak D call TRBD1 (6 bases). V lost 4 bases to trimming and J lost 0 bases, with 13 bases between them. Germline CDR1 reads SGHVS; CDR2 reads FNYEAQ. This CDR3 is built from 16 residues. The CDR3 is CASSSPRGDSNQPQHF. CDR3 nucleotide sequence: TGTGCCAGCAGCTCGCCCAGGGGAGATAGCAATCAGCCCCAGCATTTT.

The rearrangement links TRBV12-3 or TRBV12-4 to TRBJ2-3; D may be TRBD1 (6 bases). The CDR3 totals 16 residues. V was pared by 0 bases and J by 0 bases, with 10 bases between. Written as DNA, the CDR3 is TGTGCCAGCAGTTTAGCGGTCAGGGGAAGCACAGATACGCAGTATTTT. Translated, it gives CASSLAVRGSTDTQYF.

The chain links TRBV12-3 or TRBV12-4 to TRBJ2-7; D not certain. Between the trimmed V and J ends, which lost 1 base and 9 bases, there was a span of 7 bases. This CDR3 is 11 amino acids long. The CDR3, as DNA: TGTGCCAGCAGTTTAGGTTATGGGCAGTACTTC. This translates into CASSLGYGQYF.